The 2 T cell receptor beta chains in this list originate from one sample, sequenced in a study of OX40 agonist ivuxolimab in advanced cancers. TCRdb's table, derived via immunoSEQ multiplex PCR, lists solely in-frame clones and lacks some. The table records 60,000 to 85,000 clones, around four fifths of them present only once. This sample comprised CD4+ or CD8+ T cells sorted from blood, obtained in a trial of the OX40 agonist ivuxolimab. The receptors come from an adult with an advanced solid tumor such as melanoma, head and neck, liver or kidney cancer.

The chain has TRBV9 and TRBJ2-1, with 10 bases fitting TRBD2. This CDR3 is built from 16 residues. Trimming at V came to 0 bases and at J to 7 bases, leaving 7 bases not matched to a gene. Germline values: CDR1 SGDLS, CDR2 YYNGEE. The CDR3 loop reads CASSVGGLAGANEQFF. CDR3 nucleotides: TGTGCCAGCAGCGTAGGAGGGCTAGCGGGGGCGAATGAGCAGTTCTTC.

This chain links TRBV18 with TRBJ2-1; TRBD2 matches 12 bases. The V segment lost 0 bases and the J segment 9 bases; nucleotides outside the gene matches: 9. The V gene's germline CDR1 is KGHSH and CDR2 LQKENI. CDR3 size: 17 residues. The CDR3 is CASSPPPSLAGGSEQFF. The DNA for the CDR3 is TGTGCCAGCTCACCACCGCCGAGCCTAGCGGGAGGGAGTGAGCAGTTCTTC.